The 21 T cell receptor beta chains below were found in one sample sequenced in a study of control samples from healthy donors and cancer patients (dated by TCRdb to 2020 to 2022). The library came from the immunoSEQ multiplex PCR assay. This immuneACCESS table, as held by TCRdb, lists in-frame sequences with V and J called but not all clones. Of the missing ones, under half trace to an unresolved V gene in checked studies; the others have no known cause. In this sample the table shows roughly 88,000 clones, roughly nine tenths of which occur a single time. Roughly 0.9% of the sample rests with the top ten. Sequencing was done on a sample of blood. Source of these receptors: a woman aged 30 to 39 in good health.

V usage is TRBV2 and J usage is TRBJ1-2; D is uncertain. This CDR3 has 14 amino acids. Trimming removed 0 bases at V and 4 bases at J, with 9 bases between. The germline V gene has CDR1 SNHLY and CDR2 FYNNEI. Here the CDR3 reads CASSEARAIYGYTF. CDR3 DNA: TGTGCCAGCAGTGAAGCGCGGGCTATCTATGGCTACACCTTC.

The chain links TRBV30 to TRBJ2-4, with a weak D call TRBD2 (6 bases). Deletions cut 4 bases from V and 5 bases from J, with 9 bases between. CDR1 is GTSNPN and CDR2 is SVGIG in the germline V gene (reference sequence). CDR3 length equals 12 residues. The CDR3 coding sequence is TGTGCCTGGACGGGACTCCAAAACATTCAGTACTTC. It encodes CAWTGLQNIQYF.

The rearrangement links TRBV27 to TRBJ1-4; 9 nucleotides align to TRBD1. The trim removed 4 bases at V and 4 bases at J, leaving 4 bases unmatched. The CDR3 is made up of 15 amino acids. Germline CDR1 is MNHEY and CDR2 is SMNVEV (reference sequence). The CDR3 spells CASSSTGGFNEKLFF. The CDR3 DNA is TGTGCCAGCAGTTCCACAGGGGGCTTTAATGAAAAACTGTTTTTT.

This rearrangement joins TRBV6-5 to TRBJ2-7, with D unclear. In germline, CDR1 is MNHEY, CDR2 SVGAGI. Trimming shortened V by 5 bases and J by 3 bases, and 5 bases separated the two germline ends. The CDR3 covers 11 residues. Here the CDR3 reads CASSTHYEQYF. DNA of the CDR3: TGTGCCAGCAGTACACACTACGAGCAGTACTTC.

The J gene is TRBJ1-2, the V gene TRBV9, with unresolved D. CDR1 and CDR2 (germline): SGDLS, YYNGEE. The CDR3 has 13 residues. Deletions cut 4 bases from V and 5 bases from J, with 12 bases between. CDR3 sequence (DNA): TGTGCCAGCAGCACACCGAATGGATATGGCTACACCTTC. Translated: CASSTPNGYGYTF.

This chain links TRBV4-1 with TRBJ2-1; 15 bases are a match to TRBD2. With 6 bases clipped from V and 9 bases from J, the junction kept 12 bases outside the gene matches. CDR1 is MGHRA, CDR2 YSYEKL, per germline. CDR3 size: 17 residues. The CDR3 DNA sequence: TGCGCCAGCAGTTTAAGCGGGACTAGCGGGGGGAGTGGTGAGCAGTTCTTC. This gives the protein CASSLSGTSGGSGEQFF.

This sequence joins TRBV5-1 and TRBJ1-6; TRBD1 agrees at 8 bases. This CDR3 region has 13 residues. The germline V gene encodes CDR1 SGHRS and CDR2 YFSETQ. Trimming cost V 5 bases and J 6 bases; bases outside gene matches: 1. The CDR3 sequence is CASRTGVNSPLHF. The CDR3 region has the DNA TGCGCCAGCAGGACAGGGGTTAATTCACCCCTCCACTTT.

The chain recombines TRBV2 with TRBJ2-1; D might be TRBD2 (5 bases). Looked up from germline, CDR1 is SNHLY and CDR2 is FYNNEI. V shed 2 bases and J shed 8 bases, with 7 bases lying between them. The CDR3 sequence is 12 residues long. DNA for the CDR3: TGTGCCAGCAGTGAAAGGGAGTATGAGCAGTTCTTC. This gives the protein CASSEREYEQFF.

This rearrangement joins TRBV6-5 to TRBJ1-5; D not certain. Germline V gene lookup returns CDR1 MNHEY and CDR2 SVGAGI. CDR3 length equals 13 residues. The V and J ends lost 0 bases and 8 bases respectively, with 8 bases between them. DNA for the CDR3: TGTGCCAGCAGTTACTCGATGGCCGAGCCCCAGCATTTT. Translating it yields CASSYSMAEPQHF.

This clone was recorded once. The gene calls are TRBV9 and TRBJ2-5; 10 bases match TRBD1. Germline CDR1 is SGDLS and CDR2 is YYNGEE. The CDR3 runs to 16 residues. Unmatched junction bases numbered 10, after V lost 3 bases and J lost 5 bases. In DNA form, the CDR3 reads TGTGCCAGCAGCGACCGACAGGGGGCGGATCGGGAGACCCAGTACTTC. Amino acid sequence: CASSDRQGADRETQYF.

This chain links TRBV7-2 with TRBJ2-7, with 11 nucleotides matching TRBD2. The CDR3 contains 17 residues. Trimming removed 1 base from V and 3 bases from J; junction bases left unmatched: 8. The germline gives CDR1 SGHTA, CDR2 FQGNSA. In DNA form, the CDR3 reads TGTGCCAGCAGCTTAGATCTAGCGGGGGGCCGAGTCTACGAGCAGTACTTC. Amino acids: CASSLDLAGGRVYEQYF.

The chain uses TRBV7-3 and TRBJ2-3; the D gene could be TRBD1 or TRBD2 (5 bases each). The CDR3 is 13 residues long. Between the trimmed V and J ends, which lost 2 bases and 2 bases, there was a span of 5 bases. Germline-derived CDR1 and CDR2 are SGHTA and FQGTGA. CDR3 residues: CASSLGTTDTQYF. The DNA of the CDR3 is TGTGCCAGCAGCTTAGGGACCACAGATACGCAGTATTTT.

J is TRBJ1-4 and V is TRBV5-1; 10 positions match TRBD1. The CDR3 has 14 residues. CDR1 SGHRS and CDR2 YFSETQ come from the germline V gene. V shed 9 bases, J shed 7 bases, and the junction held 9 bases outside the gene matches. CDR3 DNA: TGCGCCACCACAGAGGGGACAGGGGTTGAAAAACTGTTTTTT. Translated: CATTEGTGVEKLFF.

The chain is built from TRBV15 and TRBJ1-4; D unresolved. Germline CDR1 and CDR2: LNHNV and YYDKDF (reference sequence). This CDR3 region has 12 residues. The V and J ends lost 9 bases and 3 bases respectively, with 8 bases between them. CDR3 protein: CATSKANEKLFF. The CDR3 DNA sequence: TGTGCCACTAGTAAGGCTAATGAAAAACTGTTTTTT.

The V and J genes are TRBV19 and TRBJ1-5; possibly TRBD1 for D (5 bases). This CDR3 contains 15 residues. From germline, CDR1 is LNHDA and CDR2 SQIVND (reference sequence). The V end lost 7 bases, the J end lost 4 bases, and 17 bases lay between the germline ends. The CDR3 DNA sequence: TGTGCCAGTAAGGAAGGTGCGGCAGGGAATCAGCCCCAGCATTTT. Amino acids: CASKEGAAGNQPQHF.

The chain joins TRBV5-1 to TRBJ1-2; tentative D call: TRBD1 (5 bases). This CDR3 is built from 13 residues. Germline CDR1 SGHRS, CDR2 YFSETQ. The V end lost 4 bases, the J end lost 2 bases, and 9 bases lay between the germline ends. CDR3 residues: CASSPDKNYGYTF. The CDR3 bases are TGCGCCAGCAGCCCGGACAAAAACTATGGCTACACCTTC.

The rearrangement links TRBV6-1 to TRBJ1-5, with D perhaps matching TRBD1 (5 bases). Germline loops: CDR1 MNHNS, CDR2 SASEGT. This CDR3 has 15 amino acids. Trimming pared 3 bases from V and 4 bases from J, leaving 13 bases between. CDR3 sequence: CASSDLLSGNQPQHF. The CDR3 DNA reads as TGTGCCAGCAGTGACCTCCTTTCAGGGAATCAGCCCCAGCATTTT.

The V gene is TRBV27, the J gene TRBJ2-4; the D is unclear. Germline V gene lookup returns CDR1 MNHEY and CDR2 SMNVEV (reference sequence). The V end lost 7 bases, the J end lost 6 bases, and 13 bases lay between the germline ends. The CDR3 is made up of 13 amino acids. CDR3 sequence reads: CASNSIRANIQYF. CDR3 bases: TGTGCCAGCAACTCCATTCGGGCAAACATTCAGTACTTC.

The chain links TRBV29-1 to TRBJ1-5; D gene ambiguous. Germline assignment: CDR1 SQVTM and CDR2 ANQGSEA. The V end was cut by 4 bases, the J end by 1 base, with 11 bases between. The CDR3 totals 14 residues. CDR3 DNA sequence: TGCAGCGTTGTCGTAGGGCGCAGCAATCAGCCCCAGCATTTT. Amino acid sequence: CSVVVGRSNQPQHF.

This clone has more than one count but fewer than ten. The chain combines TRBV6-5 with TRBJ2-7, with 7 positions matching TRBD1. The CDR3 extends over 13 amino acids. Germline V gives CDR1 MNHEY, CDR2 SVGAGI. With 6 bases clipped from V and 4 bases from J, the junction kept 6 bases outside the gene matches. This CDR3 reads CASRGDSQYEQYF. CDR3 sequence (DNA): TGTGCCAGCAGGGGGGACAGTCAATACGAGCAGTACTTC.

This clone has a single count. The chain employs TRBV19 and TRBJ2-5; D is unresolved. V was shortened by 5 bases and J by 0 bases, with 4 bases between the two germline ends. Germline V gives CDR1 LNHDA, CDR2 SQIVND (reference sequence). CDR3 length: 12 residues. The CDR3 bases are TGTGCCAGTAGTGCCAACCAAGAGACCCAGTACTTC. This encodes CASSANQETQYF.